What follows is one T cell receptor beta chain and its context. Its antigen remains unknown. The germline CDR1 and CDR2 sequences are SGHKS and YYEKEE (reference sequence). The CDR3 spans 12 residues. Trimming shortened V by 4 bases and J by 3 bases, and 8 bases separated the two germline ends. This entry belongs to a study of cytomegalovirus exposure and HLA in healthy donors. Study-wide results and caveats: Investigators reported some 150 TCR beta chains as tied to cytomegalovirus.

The PCR contained 60 Vbeta and 13 Jbeta primers. In the original processing: As a later analysis found, there were 70 million to 100 million unique TCR beta chains, of which roughly 11 million were shared. Repertoires were generated with immunoSEQ multiplex PCR, while TCRdb's copy carries only in-frame clones and drops some. The D gene and trimming were derived from the DNA, and the V and J assignments and clone size from that table. The sample includes around 210,000 clones, 75% to 90% of them seen just once. The sequencing sample was made of PBMCs. This receptor was identified in a woman in her 40s in good health and CMV-seronegative. This sequence joins TRBV5-5 and TRBJ2-7; D is possibly TRBD1 (6 bases). DNA of the CDR3: TGTGCCAGCAGCCAACAGGGCTACGAGCAGTACTTC. Its translation is CASSQQGYEQYF.